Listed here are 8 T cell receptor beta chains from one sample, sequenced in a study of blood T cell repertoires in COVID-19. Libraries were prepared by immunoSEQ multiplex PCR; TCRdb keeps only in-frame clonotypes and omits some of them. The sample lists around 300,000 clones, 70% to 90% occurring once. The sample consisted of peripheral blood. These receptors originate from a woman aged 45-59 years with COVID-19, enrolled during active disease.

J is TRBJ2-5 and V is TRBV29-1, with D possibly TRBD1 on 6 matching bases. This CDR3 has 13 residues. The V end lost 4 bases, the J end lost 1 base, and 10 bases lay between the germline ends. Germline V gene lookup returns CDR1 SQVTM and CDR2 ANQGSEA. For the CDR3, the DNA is TGCAGCGTTGCGGGACAAAGCCAAGAGACCCAGTACTTC. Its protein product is CSVAGQSQETQYF.

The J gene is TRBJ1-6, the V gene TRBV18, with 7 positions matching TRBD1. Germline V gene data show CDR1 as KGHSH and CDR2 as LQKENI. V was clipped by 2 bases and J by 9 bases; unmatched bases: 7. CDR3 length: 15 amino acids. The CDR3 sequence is CASSPRGGEGSPLHF. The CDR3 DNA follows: TGTGCCAGCTCACCAAGAGGGGGCGAAGGTTCACCCCTCCACTTT.

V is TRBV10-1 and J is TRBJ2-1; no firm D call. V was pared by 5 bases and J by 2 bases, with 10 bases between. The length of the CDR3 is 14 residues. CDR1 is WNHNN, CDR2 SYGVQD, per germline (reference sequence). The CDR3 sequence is CASSFNRAYNEQFF. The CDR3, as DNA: TGCGCCAGCAGTTTCAATCGGGCCTACAATGAGCAGTTCTTC.

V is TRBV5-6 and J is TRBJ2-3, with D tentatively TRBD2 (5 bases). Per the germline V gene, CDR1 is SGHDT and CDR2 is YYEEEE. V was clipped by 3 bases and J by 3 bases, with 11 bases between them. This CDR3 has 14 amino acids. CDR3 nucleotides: TGTGCCAGCAGCTGGGTGGTAGCGACAGATACGCAGTATTTT. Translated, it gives CASSWVVATDTQYF. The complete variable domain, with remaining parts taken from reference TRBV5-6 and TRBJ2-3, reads DAGVTQSPTHLIKTRGQQVTLRCSPKSGHDTVSWYQQALGQGPQFIFQYYEEEERQRGNFPDRFSGHQFPNYSSELNVNALLLGDSALYLCASSWVVATDTQYFGPGTRLTVL.

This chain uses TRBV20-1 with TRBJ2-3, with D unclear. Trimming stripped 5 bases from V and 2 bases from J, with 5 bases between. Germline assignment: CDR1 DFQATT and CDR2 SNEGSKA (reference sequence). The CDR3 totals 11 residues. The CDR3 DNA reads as TGCAGTGCTCTAAACACAGATACGCAGTATTTT. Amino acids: CSALNTDTQYF.

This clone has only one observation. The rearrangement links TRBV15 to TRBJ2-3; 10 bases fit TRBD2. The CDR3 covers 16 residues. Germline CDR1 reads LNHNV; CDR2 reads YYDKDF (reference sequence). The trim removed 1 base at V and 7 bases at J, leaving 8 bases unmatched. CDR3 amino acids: CATSRGSGRGENTQYF. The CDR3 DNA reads TGTGCCACCAGCAGAGGAAGCGGGAGGGGGGAGAATACGCAGTATTTT.

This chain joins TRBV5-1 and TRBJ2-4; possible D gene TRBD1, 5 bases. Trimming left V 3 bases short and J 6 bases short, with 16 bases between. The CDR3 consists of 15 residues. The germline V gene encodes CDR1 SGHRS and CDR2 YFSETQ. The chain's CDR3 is CASSSLPQDRNIQYF. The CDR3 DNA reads TGCGCCAGCAGCTCTCTCCCACAGGACCGAAACATTCAGTACTTC.

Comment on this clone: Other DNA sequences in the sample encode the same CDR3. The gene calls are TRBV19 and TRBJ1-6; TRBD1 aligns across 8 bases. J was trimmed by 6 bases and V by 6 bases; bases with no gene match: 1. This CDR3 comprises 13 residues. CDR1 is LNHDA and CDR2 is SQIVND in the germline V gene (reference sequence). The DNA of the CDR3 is TGTGCCAGTAGCGGACAGGGTAATTCACCCCTCCACTTT. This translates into CASSGQGNSPLHF.